These 9 T cell receptor beta chains were sequenced from one sample in a study of cytomegalovirus exposure and HLA in healthy donors. The repertoire was sequenced with immunoSEQ multiplex PCR; TCRdb's copy has only in-frame clones and lacks some. The data hold just under 75,000 clones, with around 94% observed a single time. The sample comprised PBMCs. The receptors derive from a woman in her late teens or twenties in good health and CMV-seropositive.

The chain links TRBV27 to TRBJ1-2, with D unclear. Germline V lookup: CDR1 MNHEY, CDR2 SMNVEV (reference sequence). The length of the CDR3 is 14 residues. The V end was cut by 3 bases, the J end by 2 bases, with 10 bases between. The CDR3 sequence is CASSFGFGNYGYTF. The CDR3, as DNA: TGTGCCAGCAGTTTCGGGTTTGGCAACTATGGCTACACCTTC.

This chain uses TRBV10-2 with TRBJ1-5; maybe TRBD1 (6 bases). Trimming pared 6 bases from V and 4 bases from J, leaving 16 bases between. CDR3 length equals 15 residues. The germline CDR1 and CDR2 sequences are WSHSY and SAAADI. The CDR3 nucleotides read TGCGCCAGCAGAAGAAATCGGGACACTAATCAGCCCCAGCATTTT. Translation gives CASRRNRDTNQPQHF.

The V gene is TRBV5-1, the J gene TRBJ2-3, with no clear D. In germline, CDR1 is SGHRS, CDR2 YFSETQ. The ends were cut back, 5 bases at V and 1 base at J, with 17 bases in the middle. The length of the CDR3 is 16 residues. The CDR3 DNA sequence: TGCGCCAGCAGACTCGTGCCGGGTACGGGCACAGATACGCAGTATTTT. Residues: CASRLVPGTGTDTQYF. Combining the CDR3 with reference TRBV5-1 and TRBJ2-3 gives the whole variable domain KAGVTQTPRYLIKTRGQQVTLSCSPISGHRSVSWYQQTPGQGLQFLFEYFSETQRNKGNFPGRFSGRQFSNSRSEMNVSTLELGDSALYLCASRLVPGTGTDTQYFGPGTRLTVL.

The CDR3 loop reads CASSATGGEAFF. CDR3 nucleotides: TGCGCCAGCAGTGCGACAGGGGGCGAAGCTTTCTTT. V is TRBV10-1 and J is TRBJ1-1; 10 bases agree with TRBD1. The CDR3 runs to 12 residues. Germline V gene sequence: CDR1 WNHNN, CDR2 SYGVQD (reference sequence). The junction had 1 base not matched to a gene; V was cut back by 4 bases and J by 8 bases.

This clone was picked up one time. CDR3 sequence reads: CASRDRESPLHF. In nucleotides, the CDR3 is TGTGCCAGCAGGGACAGGGAATCACCCCTCCACTTT. V gene TRBV28 combines with J gene TRBJ1-6; 8 bases map to TRBD1. The germline V gene has CDR1 MDHEN and CDR2 SYDVKM. This CDR3 comprises 12 residues. V shed 6 bases, J shed 10 bases, and the junction held 2 bases outside the gene matches.

CDR3 protein: CATSRVGGTEAFF. In nucleotides, the CDR3 is TGTGCCACCAGCAGAGTCGGAGGGACTGAAGCTTTCTTT. The V call is TRBV15, the J call TRBJ1-1; D remains unclear. The V and J ends lost 1 base and 5 bases respectively, with 8 bases between them. CDR3 length equals 13 residues. CDR1 LNHNV and CDR2 YYDKDF come from the germline V gene (reference sequence). The full variable domain, rest sourced from reference TRBV15 and TRBJ1-1, is DAMVIQNPRYQVTQFGKPVTLSCSQTLNHNVMYWYQQKSSQAPKLLFHYYDKDFNNEADTPDNFQSRRPNTSFCFLDIRSPGLGDTAMYLCATSRVGGTEAFFGQGTRLTVV.

DNA for the CDR3: TGTGCCAGCAGTGCCCGGACAGGGATCGGGGAGCTGTTTTTT. Protein product: CASSARTGIGELFF. The rearrangement links TRBV27 to TRBJ2-2, with 8 bases matching TRBD1. Per the germline V gene, CDR1 is MNHEY and CDR2 is SMNVEV (reference sequence). The V segment lost 5 bases and the J segment 7 bases; nucleotides outside the gene matches: 6. CDR3 length equals 14 residues.

This clone was seen once. V and J are TRBV18 and TRBJ2-7, with D perhaps matching TRBD2 (6 bases). CDR1 is KGHSH and CDR2 is LQKENI in the germline V gene. This CDR3 region has 14 residues. V was shortened by 2 bases and J by 5 bases, with 13 bases between the two germline ends. The DNA for the CDR3 is TGTGCCAGCTCACCATCCGGGGGATTGGACGAGCAGTACTTC. It encodes CASSPSGGLDEQYF.

The chain employs TRBV5-1 and TRBJ2-2; 7 nucleotides line up with TRBD1. Germline trimming cut 3 bases from V and 5 bases from J; bases unmatched to any gene: 4. This CDR3 is built from 14 residues. Germline V gives CDR1 SGHRS, CDR2 YFSETQ. DNA for the CDR3: TGCGCCAGCAGCTCCCTACAGGGGACCGGGGAGCTGTTTTTT. It yields the protein CASSSLQGTGELFF.